This T cell receptor (beta chain) was captured in a study of blood T cells in healthy people across ages. Study-level findings and limits: It was found that TCR beta diversity correlated strongly with the percentage of naive T cells. Long-lived donors had more naive CD4+ cells and higher diversity than aged donors. Bulk PBMC profiling left naive and antigen-experienced comparisons inconclusive.

Using a J-beta primer mix together with a sample-barcoded 5' primer, a second PCR was run for roughly 7 to 12 cycles. There were at least 2.5 million CDR3-containing paired-end reads obtained from each sample. TCRdb ran MiXCR on the 5' RACE reads and lists one entry per CDR3 protein. The sample gives more than 650,000 distinct CDR3 sequences, less than 70% of which show up once; roughly two fifths is in the top ten. The CDR3 runs to 11 residues. Looked up from germline, CDR1 is SQVTM and CDR2 is ANQGSEA. V was cut by 3 bases and J by 7 bases, with 9 bases left in between. Concerning this clonotype: The target antigen is unknown.

The chain has TRBV29-1 and TRBJ1-2; D gene ambiguous. The sample was blood. The receptor was isolated from a man older than 75 in good health. CDR3 bases: TGCAGCGTTGACTCCGGCTTTGGCTACACCTTC. It yields the protein CSVDSGFGYTF.